This TCR beta chain was recovered during a study of cytomegalovirus exposure and HLA in healthy donors. Findings and caveats of the study: Later analysis reportedly placed an Asian-associated ancestry cluster below the approximately 680-donor mean in N-insertions. Some highly shared sequence variants likely arose as a pipeline artifact. The study carried out a later analysis of TCR beta sequences. It associated 15,000 to 20,000 of them with specific HLA alleles at a false discovery rate of 0.05. Later analysis identified a missense DCLRE1C variant that was linked to TCR beta V- and J-gene trimming.

This clone was picked up a small number of times. Its antigen is unidentified. It was with 60 Vbeta and 13 Jbeta primers that the PCR ran. Clones were read by immunoSEQ multiplex PCR, and TCRdb kept only the in-frame ones, dropping some. The sample has some 200,000 clones; under 70% are singletons. This CDR3 is 16 amino acids long. Trimming took 6 bases from V and 2 from J, leaving 17 bases between them. Germline-derived CDR1 and CDR2 are SGHVS and FQNEAQ. Material for sequencing was PBMCs. The clonotype comes from a man aged 35-49 years in good health and CMV-seropositive. The rearrangement uses TRBV7-8 and TRBJ1-5; D remains ambiguous. The CDR3 sequence is CASSEQAPVGNQPQHF. CDR3 nucleotides: TGTGCCAGCAGTGAGCAAGCCCCGGTAGGCAATCAGCCCCAGCATTTT. The whole variable domain, remainder taken from reference TRBV7-8 and TRBJ1-5, is GAGVSQSPRYKVAKRGQDVALRCDPISGHVSLFWYQQALGQGPEFLTYFQNEAQLDKSGLPSDRFFAERPEGSVSTLKIQRTQQEDSAVYLCASSEQAPVGNQPQHFGDGTRLSIL.